This passage covers 25 T cell receptor beta chains from one sample sequenced in a study of response to subunit inactivated influenza vaccine. MiXCR, run by TCRdb on the RT-PCR reads, gives a single entry per CDR3 protein. The data hold more than 500,000 distinct CDR3 sequences, with about 10% observed a single time. The data were also submitted as part of a second study, on T cells expressing NK-cell markers. As that report states: 5'RACE template switching with UMIs produced the TCR beta cDNA.

The source was PBMCs from blood, collected on the day of vaccination. Receptors originate from a man in his fifties who received an inactivated influenza vaccine.

This chain joins TRBV19 and TRBJ2-7; D perhaps matches TRBD1 (5 bases). This CDR3 has 14 residues. The germline V gene encodes CDR1 LNHDA and CDR2 SQIVND (reference sequence). V was clipped by 10 bases and J by 3 bases, with 19 bases between them. The CDR3 DNA is TGTGCCACCTTAAACCAGGGCCGCAGCTACGAGCAGTACTTC. Residues: CATLNQGRSYEQYF. Combining the CDR3 with reference TRBV19 and TRBJ2-7 gives the whole variable domain DGGITQSPKYLFRKEGQNVTLSCEQNLNHDAMYWYRQDPGQGLRLIYYSQIVNDFQKGDIAEGYSVSREKKESFPLTVTSAQKNPTAFYLCATLNQGRSYEQYFGPGTRLTVT.

The genes are TRBV5-1 and TRBJ2-1; D perhaps matches TRBD2 (5 bases). Between the trimmed V and J ends, which lost 0 bases and 13 bases, there was a span of 20 bases. Germline V gene sequence: CDR1 SGHRS, CDR2 YFSETQ. The CDR3 runs to 15 residues. The CDR3 reads CASSLAGLDFQRQFF. In DNA form, the CDR3 reads TGCGCCAGCAGCTTGGCCGGATTGGACTTTCAAAGACAGTTCTTC.

This clonotype was seen more than once but under ten times. This chain links TRBV12-3 or TRBV12-4 with TRBJ2-7; D is undetermined. Trimming cost V 6 bases and J 2 bases, with 5 bases left between them. The CDR3 consists of 11 residues. The CDR3 reads CASRGTYEQYF. The DNA of the CDR3 is TGTGCCAGCAGGGGGACCTACGAGCAGTACTTC.

This CDR3 is CASSHLTGSSYEQYF. CDR3 in DNA: TGCGCCAGCAGCCACCTGACGGGGTCTTCCTACGAGCAGTACTTC. The chain joins TRBV4-3 to TRBJ2-7, with a weak D call TRBD2 (5 bases). CDR1 and CDR2 from the germline V gene are LGHNA and YSLEER. V was clipped by 3 bases and J by 1 base, with 13 bases between them. This CDR3 has 15 amino acids.

The rearrangement links TRBV6-2 or TRBV6-3 to TRBJ2-2, with 10 bases matching TRBD2. V was pared by 4 bases and J by 1 base, with 3 bases of the junction left unmatched. The CDR3 spans 16 residues. Germline CDR1 and CDR2: MNHEY and SVGEGT. As DNA, the CDR3 is TGTGCCAGCAGTTCGGTAGCGGGGGGGAACACCGGGGAGCTGTTTTTT. Amino acids: CASSSVAGGNTGELFF.

This clonotype occurred a few times. The chain employs TRBV4-1 and TRBJ2-3; no definite D call. Germline-derived CDR1 and CDR2 are MGHRA and YSYEKL. The CDR3 spans 15 residues. Trimming removed 2 bases at V and 2 bases at J, with 11 bases between. The CDR3 region has the DNA TGCGCCAGCAGCCAATCAGTCTTAAACACAGATACGCAGTATTTT. Translation gives CASSQSVLNTDTQYF.

The rearrangement uses TRBV15 and TRBJ1-5; no clear D. CDR3 size: 15 residues. The germline V gene encodes CDR1 LNHNV and CDR2 YYDKDF (reference sequence). V was shortened by 8 bases and J by 1 base, with 15 bases between the two germline ends. This CDR3 reads CATQDGLRSNQPQHF. Here the CDR3 DNA reads TGTGCCACCCAGGACGGACTTAGGAGCAATCAGCCCCAGCATTTT.

In this sample, this clonotype turned up many times. This chain connects TRBV12-3 or TRBV12-4 to TRBJ1-1, with D possibly matching TRBD1 (5 bases). Trimming took 3 bases from V and 5 from J, leaving 16 bases between them. There are 15 residues in the CDR3. The CDR3 DNA reads as TGTGCCAGCAGTTTTGGGGGGTCGTTGTCGACTGAAGCTTTCTTT. As protein: CASSFGGSLSTEAFF.

This chain uses TRBV12-3 or TRBV12-4 with TRBJ2-7; no reliable D call. CDR3 length: 12 residues. V was shortened by 3 bases and J by 6 bases, with 9 bases between the two germline ends. The CDR3 DNA reads TGTGCCAGCAGTTTTCAAATGGGCGAGCAGTACTTC. Its translation: CASSFQMGEQYF.

The chain recombines TRBV18 with TRBJ1-1; D unclear. From germline, CDR1 is KGHSH and CDR2 LQKENI. V was pared by 3 bases and J by 1 base, with 6 bases between. This CDR3 has 13 amino acids. The CDR3 nucleotides are TGTGCCAGCTCACCGGACGCGAACACTGAAGCTTTCTTT. Translation: CASSPDANTEAFF.

This clonotype was counted only a few times. The chain carries TRBV4-3 and TRBJ2-4; D gene ambiguous. V lost 3 bases and J lost 0, with 9 bases in between. This CDR3 region has 15 residues. The germline V gene encodes CDR1 LGHNA and CDR2 YSLEER. The CDR3 protein is CASSQSGVAKNIQYF. The CDR3 nucleotides are TGCGCCAGCAGCCAGTCCGGTGTAGCCAAAAACATTCAGTACTTC.

The chain recombines TRBV5-1 with TRBJ1-6; D not resolved. This CDR3 comprises 17 residues. Per the germline V gene, CDR1 is SGHRS and CDR2 is YFSETQ. The V end lost 2 bases, the J end lost 0 bases, and 12 bases lay between the germline ends. The CDR3 loop is CASSLQHPSSYNSPLHF. Here the CDR3 DNA reads TGCGCCAGCAGCTTACAACATCCGAGCTCCTATAATTCACCCCTCCACTTT.

The rearrangement joins TRBV20-1 to TRBJ2-1, with TRBD2 identical over 7 bases. The V gene's germline CDR1 is DFQATT and CDR2 SNEGSKA (reference sequence). This CDR3 has 14 amino acids. V lost 3 bases to trimming and J lost 1 base; unmatched junction nucleotides: 3. CDR3 in amino acids: CSASKAGSYNEQFF. For the CDR3, the DNA is TGCAGTGCTAGCAAAGCGGGGTCCTACAATGAGCAGTTCTTC.

The chain employs TRBV11-2 and TRBJ2-7; the match to TRBD2 covers 7 bases. Germline V gives CDR1 SGHAT, CDR2 FQNNGV. The CDR3 runs 13 residues. J gave up 7 bases and V 6 bases, and 9 bases lay outside the gene matches. The CDR3 spells CASSRGSAGEQYF. CDR3 DNA sequence: TGTGCCAGCAGTCGAGGGTCAGCGGGAGAGCAGTACTTC.

This clonotype showed up many times. V is TRBV29-1 and J is TRBJ1-4; TRBD1 might be the D (5 bases). The germline gives CDR1 SQVTM, CDR2 ANQGSEA. The germline V and J ends were trimmed by 3 bases and 8 bases, with 13 bases remaining between them. The CDR3 totals 13 residues. The CDR3 region has the DNA TGCAGCGTTGAGTCCGGGGCCGGGGAAAAACTGTTTTTT. Translated, it gives CSVESGAGEKLFF.

This clonotype was observed a few times. The rearrangement links TRBV6-1 to TRBJ2-7; D unclear. Germline V gives CDR1 MNHNS, CDR2 SASEGT. The germline V and J ends were trimmed by 6 bases and 5 bases, with 14 bases remaining between them. The CDR3 contains 13 residues. CDR3 loop: CASSRGPLDEQYF. In DNA form, the CDR3 reads TGTGCCAGCAGCCGTGGACCACTCGACGAGCAGTACTTC.

This clonotype has at least ten counts. V is TRBV4-3 and J is TRBJ2-1; TRBD2 matches at 7 bases. The CDR3 has 19 residues. V dropped 0 bases and J dropped 4; count of bases not matched to a gene: 15. Germline V gives CDR1 LGHNA, CDR2 YSLEER. In nucleotides, the CDR3 is TGCGCCAGCAGCCAAGATCCCCCTAGCGGAGACCCATTTTACAATGAGCAGTTCTTC. Translated, it gives CASSQDPPSGDPFYNEQFF.

The sample holds a few counts of this clonotype. This chain links TRBV20-1 with TRBJ2-3, with 8 positions matching TRBD2. There are 16 residues in the CDR3. The trim removed 6 bases at V and 3 bases at J, leaving 14 bases unmatched. Germline CDR1 reads DFQATT; CDR2 reads SNEGSKA (reference sequence). CDR3 sequence: CSATLKGGGRTDTQYF. For the CDR3, the DNA is TGCAGTGCAACCCTAAAGGGGGGCGGGAGGACAGATACGCAGTATTTT.

The table lists this clonotype with a few counts. The V call is TRBV6-1, the J call TRBJ2-7, with 7 nucleotides matching TRBD2. V shed 9 bases, J shed 7 bases, and the junction held 15 bases outside the gene matches. The CDR3 is made up of 14 amino acids. CDR1 and CDR2 (germline): MNHNS, SASEGT. The CDR3 sequence: CASEPGRAGGEQYF. For the CDR3, the DNA is TGTGCCAGTGAACCGGGGCGGGCCGGGGGGGAGCAGTACTTC.

The chain uses TRBV5-1 and TRBJ2-7; 14 nucleotides agree with TRBD2. Germline lookup yields CDR1 SGHRS and CDR2 YFSETQ. V lost 2 bases, J lost 0 bases, and 7 bases stayed unmatched. The CDR3 totals 18 residues. CDR3 coding DNA: TGCGCCAGCAGCTTTAAAGGACTAGCGGGAGGCCACTCCTACGAGCAGTACTTC. Translating it yields CASSFKGLAGGHSYEQYF. Looking up the rest from reference TRBV5-1 and TRBJ2-7 gives the full variable domain: KAGVTQTPRYLIKTRGQQVTLSCSPISGHRSVSWYQQTPGQGLQFLFEYFSETQRNKGNFPGRFSGRQFSNSRSEMNVSTLELGDSALYLCASSFKGLAGGHSYEQYFGPGTRLTVT.

The chain uses TRBV29-1 and TRBJ2-1; 8 bases map to TRBD1. Germline CDR1 is SQVTM and CDR2 is ANQGSEA. With V trimmed by 3 bases and J by 7 bases, 8 bases remained unmatched. The CDR3 has 14 amino acids. The CDR3 spells CSVDGQGEANEQFF. The DNA for the CDR3 is TGCAGCGTTGATGGACAGGGTGAAGCGAATGAGCAGTTCTTC.

This clonotype was seen more than once but under ten times. The CDR3 nucleotides read TGTGCCTGGAGAAGGGGGTTTACTGAAGCTTTCTTT. Amino acids: CAWRRGFTEAFF. This chain uses TRBV30 with TRBJ1-1, with a possible D match to TRBD1 (6 bases). Germline-derived CDR1 and CDR2 are GTSNPN and SVGIG (reference sequence). This CDR3 has 12 residues. V lost 3 bases and J 5 bases, leaving 10 bases between the germline ends.

The chain combines TRBV12-3 or TRBV12-4 with TRBJ1-5; D gene ambiguous. There are 15 residues in the CDR3. V lost 6 bases and J lost 0, with 12 bases in between. In DNA, the CDR3 is TGTGCCAGCAGACGGACGTATGATAGCAATCAGCCCCAGCATTTT. Translation: CASRRTYDSNQPQHF.

In this sample, this clonotype turned up many times. V usage is TRBV12-3 or TRBV12-4 and J usage is TRBJ2-5; TRBD2 matches 9 bases. The CDR3 has 14 residues. V gave up 6 bases and J gave up 4 bases; unmatched junction bases: 6. CDR3 loop: CASRRAGGGETQYF. CDR3 bases: TGTGCCAGCAGACGAGCGGGGGGTGGAGAGACCCAGTACTTC.

The chain recombines TRBV29-1 with TRBJ1-2; D not resolved. Germline-derived CDR1 and CDR2 are SQVTM and ANQGSEA. The CDR3 is 14 amino acids. V was cut by 3 bases and J by 9 bases, with 20 bases left in between. CDR3 coding DNA: TGCAGCGTTGAGGCCGACGGGGTAGGGTTGAGCTACACCTTC. Its translation is CSVEADGVGLSYTF.